The 26 T cell receptor beta chains given below trace back to one sample, sequenced in a study of OX40 agonist ivuxolimab in advanced cancers. Using immunoSEQ multiplex PCR, the repertoire was profiled, and TCRdb retains in-frame clones only, with some absent. Seen here are about 98,000 clones, about 92% observed once, and the top ten hold around 0.28%. Specimen: CD4+ or CD8+ T cells sorted from blood, collected in a trial of the OX40 agonist ivuxolimab. The receptors originated from an adult with an advanced solid tumor such as melanoma, head and neck, liver or kidney cancer.

The chain couples TRBV6-5 to TRBJ1-3; no reliable D call. The germline CDR1 and CDR2 sequences are MNHEY and SVGAGI. The CDR3 has 15 amino acids. V was pared by 7 bases and J by 4 bases, with 17 bases between. The CDR3 DNA reads as TGTGCCAGCACCCTCGACCGGTCCAGGGGAAACACCATATATTTT. Protein sequence: CASTLDRSRGNTIYF.

V is TRBV5-4 and J is TRBJ1-2; D gene ambiguous. Trimming stripped 1 base from V and 5 bases from J, with 12 bases between. This CDR3 spans 14 amino acids. Per germline, CDR1 SGHNT and CDR2 YYREEE (reference sequence). CDR3 in DNA: TGTGCCAGCAGCTTGATGCCGGATCGGTATGGCTACACCTTC. It specifies CASSLMPDRYGYTF. Based on the CDR3 plus reference TRBV5-4 and TRBJ1-2, the full variable domain is ETGVTQSPTHLIKTRGQQVTLRCSSQSGHNTVSWYQQALGQGPQFIFQYYREEENGRGNFPPRFSGLQFPNYSSELNVNALELDDSALYLCASSLMPDRYGYTFGSGTRLTVV.

The rearrangement joins TRBV29-1 to TRBJ1-2; 7 bases fit TRBD1. CDR3 length: 11 amino acids. Germline values: CDR1 SQVTM, CDR2 ANQGSEA. V shed 3 bases, J shed 5 bases, and the junction held 0 bases outside the gene matches. The CDR3 DNA reads TGCAGCGTTGACAGGGGGTATGGCTACACCTTC. As protein: CSVDRGYGYTF.

The rearrangement joins TRBV6-1 to TRBJ1-1; D gene unclear. V was shortened by 3 bases and J by 1 base, with 6 bases between the two germline ends. Germline CDR1 reads MNHNS; CDR2 reads SASEGT. This CDR3 spans 13 amino acids. CDR3 nucleotides: TGTGCCAGCAGTGACCAGACGAACACTGAAGCTTTCTTT. It yields the protein CASSDQTNTEAFF.

The V and J genes are TRBV20-1 and TRBJ2-1; perhaps TRBD1 as D (6 bases). This CDR3 is 11 amino acids long. With 5 bases removed from V and 5 bases from J, the gap between germline ends came to 7 bases. The V gene's germline CDR1 is DFQATT and CDR2 SNEGSKA (reference sequence). The CDR3 DNA sequence: TGCAGTGCTCCAGGGGACAATGAGCAGTTCTTC. Its protein product is CSAPGDNEQFF.

The chain couples TRBV2 to TRBJ2-3; TRBD2 agrees at 9 bases. The V gene end was trimmed by 3 bases and the J gene end by 5 bases; junction bases not matched to a gene: 9. This CDR3 has 16 amino acids. Germline assignment: CDR1 SNHLY and CDR2 FYNNEI. DNA of the CDR3: TGTGCCAGCAGTGATTGGGTAGCGGGAGCGGGAGATACGCAGTATTTT. Translating it yields CASSDWVAGAGDTQYF.

V gene TRBV27 combines with J gene TRBJ2-7; possibly TRBD1 or TRBD2 for D (5 bases each). V was cut by 3 bases and J by 5 bases, with 14 bases left in between. This CDR3 is 14 amino acids long. Germline V lookup: CDR1 MNHEY, CDR2 SMNVEV (reference sequence). The CDR3 spells CASSLPGRGDEQYF. DNA for the CDR3: TGTGCCAGCAGTTTGCCAGGGAGAGGCGACGAGCAGTACTTC.

The count of this clone is one. The J gene is TRBJ2-3, the V gene TRBV4-2; 7 bases fit TRBD1. V shed 2 bases, J shed 6 bases, and the junction held 11 bases outside the gene matches. CDR1 LGHNA and CDR2 YNFKEQ come from the germline V gene. The CDR3 spans 16 residues. CDR3 nucleotide sequence: TGTGCCAGCAGCCAATCCCCGGGACAGCTTTTGGATACGCAGTATTTT. Translation gives CASSQSPGQLLDTQYF.

The V call is TRBV30, the J call TRBJ1-3; unclear D gene. V was cut by 3 bases and J by 12 bases, with 18 bases left in between. The length of the CDR3 is 13 residues. The germline V gene encodes CDR1 GTSNPN and CDR2 SVGIG (reference sequence). CDR3 loop: CAWRAPVRDIIYF. The DNA for the CDR3 is TGTGCCTGGAGGGCACCGGTGCGAGACATCATATATTTT.

The chain carries TRBV6-5 and TRBJ1-2, with D perhaps TRBD1 (5 bases). The CDR3 consists of 13 residues. Germline loops: CDR1 MNHEY, CDR2 SVGAGI. V gave up 6 bases and J gave up 5 bases, with 13 bases separating them. CDR3 nucleotides: TGTGCCAGCAGGGGGGACGGCCTATATGGCTACACCTTC. Translation gives CASRGDGLYGYTF.

The chain joins TRBV6-5 to TRBJ1-5, with 9 bases fitting TRBD1. This CDR3 has 15 residues. Germline V gene sequence: CDR1 MNHEY, CDR2 SVGAGI. V shed 0 bases, J shed 4 bases, and the junction held 1 base outside the gene matches. The CDR3 protein is CASSYSGTGNQPQHF. The CDR3 DNA reads TGTGCCAGCAGTTACTCTGGGACAGGGAATCAGCCCCAGCATTTT.

The chain joins TRBV10-2 to TRBJ2-7; TRBD1 matches at 10 bases. V shed 4 bases, J shed 3 bases, and the junction held 3 bases outside the gene matches. The CDR3 covers 14 residues. Germline values: CDR1 WSHSY, CDR2 SAAADI. The CDR3 loop is CASSARDRGYEQYF. DNA for the CDR3: TGCGCCAGCAGTGCGCGGGACAGGGGCTACGAGCAGTACTTC.

The chain combines TRBV4-2 with TRBJ2-7; no definite D call. V was clipped by 0 bases and J by 2 bases, with 8 bases between them. Germline loops: CDR1 LGHNA, CDR2 YNFKEQ. This CDR3 has 14 amino acids. CDR3 sequence reads: CASSQDSPPYEQYF. The CDR3 region has the DNA TGTGCCAGCAGCCAAGATTCGCCCCCCTACGAGCAGTACTTC.

The gene calls are TRBV12-5 and TRBJ1-1, with TRBD1 matching 8 bases. The germline CDR1 and CDR2 sequences are LGHNT and FRNRAP. The CDR3 is 13 amino acids. V lost 5 bases, J lost 7 bases, and 6 bases stayed unmatched. This CDR3 is CASGKPDRGEAFF. The DNA of the CDR3 is TGTGCTAGTGGTAAGCCTGACAGGGGTGAAGCTTTCTTT.

The genes are TRBV16 and TRBJ1-5; 8 bases match TRBD1. CDR3 length equals 15 residues. Germline CDR1 and CDR2: KGHSY and FQNENV. V was clipped by 7 bases and J by 7 bases; unmatched bases: 12. The chain's CDR3 is CASTKFQDRAQPQHF. For the CDR3, the DNA is TGTGCCAGCACCAAGTTTCAGGACAGGGCGCAGCCCCAGCATTTT.

The chain links TRBV7-2 to TRBJ2-3, with 10 positions matching TRBD2. Germline CDR1 reads SGHTA; CDR2 reads FQGNSA. The CDR3 loop spans 18 amino acids. After removal of 1 base from V and 1 base from J, the junction contained 8 bases not matched to a gene. Here the CDR3 reads CASSLVPSGRAGTDTQYF. The CDR3 DNA reads TGTGCCAGCAGCTTAGTACCTAGCGGGAGAGCGGGCACAGATACGCAGTATTTT.

The chain uses TRBV9 and TRBJ2-3; either TRBD1 or TRBD2 may supply D (6 bases each). The CDR3 contains 15 residues. Trimming shortened V by 4 bases and J by 6 bases, and 18 bases separated the two germline ends. Germline lookup yields CDR1 SGDLS and CDR2 YYNGEE. CDR3 sequence: CASSLVGGMGDTQYF. CDR3 sequence (DNA): TGTGCCAGCAGCCTCGTAGGGGGGATGGGGGATACGCAGTATTTT.

The gene calls are TRBV6-5 and TRBJ2-7, with D perhaps given as TRBD1 or TRBD2 (6 bases each). CDR1 and CDR2 from the germline V gene are MNHEY and SVGAGI. The CDR3 is made up of 12 amino acids. The V and J ends lost 6 bases and 7 bases respectively, with 13 bases between them. CDR3 in amino acids: CASSSRGGEQYF. The DNA for the CDR3 is TGTGCCAGCAGCTCCAGAGGGGGGGAGCAGTACTTC.

The CDR3 DNA follows: TGCGCCAGCAGCCAAGGGCGGGGGCAGCGCAATCAGCCCCAGCATTTT. It translates to CASSQGRGQRNQPQHF. The J gene is TRBJ1-5, the V gene TRBV4-1; D perhaps matches TRBD1 (6 bases). This CDR3 region has 16 residues. Germline CDR1 and CDR2: MGHRA and YSYEKL. The V end lost 1 base, the J end lost 2 bases, and 12 bases lay between the germline ends.

The CDR3 region is CASSLNDGGELFF. The CDR3 nucleotides read TGTGCCAGCAGCTTAAACGACGGCGGGGAGCTGTTTTTT. The V and J genes are TRBV7-3 and TRBJ2-2; D uncertain. Germline lookup yields CDR1 SGHTA and CDR2 FQGTGA. The CDR3 is 13 residues long. The V end lost 1 base, the J end lost 7 bases, and 7 bases lay between the germline ends.

The CDR3 bases are TGCGCCAGCAGCCAACGGGGGGAGACCCAGTACTTC. It yields the protein CASSQRGETQYF. This sequence joins TRBV4-3 and TRBJ2-5, with D tentatively TRBD2 (6 bases). Germline CDR1 and CDR2: LGHNA and YSLEER. The CDR3 spans 12 residues. V lost 2 bases and J lost 5, with 6 bases in between.

J is TRBJ2-5 and V is TRBV5-4; the D gene is possibly TRBD1 (6 bases). V lost 4 bases to trimming and J lost 5 bases, with 12 bases between them. Germline V gene sequence: CDR1 SGHNT, CDR2 YYREEE (reference sequence). The CDR3 covers 13 residues. CDR3 amino acids: CASSQQGVETQYF. The DNA for the CDR3 is TGTGCCAGCAGCCAACAGGGTGTCGAGACCCAGTACTTC.

The genes are TRBV6-1 and TRBJ2-1, with no clear D. CDR3 length: 13 residues. CDR1 is MNHNS and CDR2 is SASEGT in the germline V gene. V gave up 2 bases and J gave up 8 bases, with 10 bases separating them. The chain's CDR3 is CASSEPLKDEQFF. In DNA form, the CDR3 reads TGTGCCAGCAGTGAACCCCTTAAAGATGAGCAGTTCTTC.

The gene calls are TRBV29-1 and TRBJ1-1, with 7 bases fitting TRBD1. Trimming cost V 2 bases and J 4 bases; bases outside gene matches: 10. The germline CDR1 and CDR2 sequences are SQVTM and ANQGSEA. The CDR3 extends over 15 amino acids. DNA for the CDR3: TGCAGCGTTGAATCGTATAAGGGGGCGAGCACTGAAGCTTTCTTT. Its protein product is CSVESYKGASTEAFF.

The rearrangement links TRBV28 to TRBJ1-5, with D tentatively TRBD1 (6 bases). CDR1 and CDR2 (germline): MDHEN, SYDVKM. The ends were cut back, 2 bases at V and 3 bases at J, with 11 bases in the middle. The CDR3 loop spans 15 amino acids. The CDR3 region is CASSLVTGYNQPQHF. CDR3 bases: TGTGCCAGCAGTTTAGTGACAGGCTACAATCAGCCCCAGCATTTT.

The chain employs TRBV2 and TRBJ1-1, with a possible D match to TRBD1 (5 bases). The CDR3 contains 14 residues. Germline-derived CDR1 and CDR2 are SNHLY and FYNNEI. Trimming stripped 10 bases from V and 8 bases from J, with 23 bases between. CDR3 coding DNA: TGTGCCACTCGAGGGAGTTTCGCAGGGACGGAAGCTTTCTTT. Its protein product is CATRGSFAGTEAFF.